This T cell receptor beta chain was identified during a study of T cell changes during pregnancy in multiple sclerosis. CDR3 length: 14 residues. The germline V gene encodes CDR1 SGHTA and CDR2 FQGNSA. Trimming took 5 bases from V and 2 from J, leaving 7 bases between them. This clone was seen a single time. Profiled with immunoSEQ multiplex PCR; TCRdb holds only in-frame clones, not every one. The table includes tens of thousands of clones, 92% detected once. The TCR originated in a female donor with multiple sclerosis, enrolled in a pregnancy study. V is TRBV7-2 and J is TRBJ1-6; no clear D. The material was CD4+ T cells from peripheral blood mononuclear cells, obtained after pregnancy. The CDR3 DNA reads as TGTGCCAGCAGCCTTGGGCCCTATAATTCACCCCTCCACTTT. Protein product: CASSLGPYNSPLHF.